This passage covers 6 T cell receptor beta chains from one sample sequenced in a study of blood T cell repertoires in COVID-19 (TCRdb year 2020). The library was prepared using the immunoSEQ multiplex PCR assay. The source is immuneACCESS, and TCRdb retained only in-frame sequences with V and J called. Part of the clones is not carried over; for the studies checked, unresolved V genes explain less than half of this, and the remainder is unexplained. The sample contains about 100,000 clones, approximately 86% of them found a single time. The top ten hold 0.95% to 1.5% of the sample. The sample taken for sequencing was peripheral blood. These receptors all stem from an elderly man with active or convalescent COVID-19.

This clone was counted once. The chain employs TRBV7-3 and TRBJ2-5; 11 nucleotides match TRBD2. The CDR3 has 17 amino acids. Losses at the gene ends were 4 bases for V and 6 bases for J; bases not matched to a gene: 13. CDR1 SGHTA and CDR2 FQGTGA come from the germline V gene. The DNA of the CDR3 is TGTGCCAGCAGCTCCCACACTAGCGGGAGAACGGTAAAGACCCAGTACTTC. Translating it yields CASSSHTSGRTVKTQYF.

The chain carries TRBV19 and TRBJ2-3; 9 bases are a match to TRBD1. The J segment lost 0 bases and the V segment lost 10 bases, leaving 8 bases of the junction unmatched. In germline, CDR1 is LNHDA, CDR2 SQIVND (reference sequence). This CDR3 spans 15 amino acids. The CDR3 protein is CATRQGVISTDTQYF. The CDR3 DNA is TGTGCCACCCGACAGGGGGTGATTAGCACAGATACGCAGTATTTT. The full variable domain, with the rest looked up from reference TRBV19 and TRBJ2-3, is DGGITQSPKYLFRKEGQNVTLSCEQNLNHDAMYWYRQDPGQGLRLIYYSQIVNDFQKGDIAEGYSVSREKKESFPLTVTSAQKNPTAFYLCATRQGVISTDTQYFGPGTRLTVL.

The chain employs TRBV27 and TRBJ1-1; 7 bases match TRBD1. Germline CDR1 and CDR2: MNHEY and SMNVEV (reference sequence). The CDR3 consists of 18 residues. V lost 2 bases to trimming and J lost 3 bases; unmatched junction nucleotides: 15. The CDR3 region has the DNA TGTGCCAGCAGTTTAAGGGCCCCCAGGCAGGGGGTTCACACTGAAGCTTTCTTT. It encodes CASSLRAPRQGVHTEAFF.

V and J are TRBV11-2 and TRBJ1-1, with D possibly matching TRBD1 (5 bases). There are 14 residues in the CDR3. CDR1 and CDR2 from the germline V gene are SGHAT and FQNNGV. V lost 2 bases and J lost 1, with 8 bases in between. The CDR3 nucleotides read TGTGCCAGCAGCTTACGAGACAGGAACACTGAAGCTTTCTTT. This codes for CASSLRDRNTEAFF. The variable domain in full, with the rest retrieved from reference TRBV11-2 and TRBJ1-1, is EAGVAQSPRYKIIEKRQSVAFWCNPISGHATLYWYQQILGQGPKLLIQFQNNGVVDDSQLPKDRFSAERLKGVDSTLKIQPAKLEDSAVYLCASSLRDRNTEAFFGQGTRLTVV.

This chain connects TRBV9 to TRBJ1-3; D unclear. Trimming left V 0 bases short and J 7 bases short, with 11 bases between. This CDR3 comprises 14 residues. The germline V gene encodes CDR1 SGDLS and CDR2 YYNGEE. The CDR3 DNA follows: TGTGCCAGCAGCGTAGATCCGGGAGGGAACACCATATATTTT. The encoded protein is CASSVDPGGNTIYF.

This chain connects TRBV4-1 to TRBJ1-1; no clear D gene. The CDR3 spans 15 residues. CDR1 and CDR2 from the germline V gene are MGHRA and YSYEKL. Deletions cut 0 bases from V and 1 base from J, with 9 bases between. The DNA of the CDR3 is TGCGCCAGCAGCCAAGAAGATGCGAGGAACACTGAAGCTTTCTTT. Protein product: CASSQEDARNTEAFF.